The entry below gives a single TCR beta chain sequence along with its context. The sample belongs to a study of blood T cell repertoires in COVID-19. Study-level information: Collection of acute and convalescent COVID-19 samples took place in the United States, Italy and Spain. Nucleic acid was either cDNA or gDNA, and it came from T cells, B-cell-depleted T cells, or PBMCs.

Original methodology: Amplification with reference gene primers provided the estimates of nucleated cell counts. The table came from immunoSEQ multiplex PCR; TCRdb's copy has only in-frame clones and leaves some out. Clone size and the V and J calls come from that table; the DNA yielded D and trimming. Of about 89,000 clones detected, 60% to 85% appear once; the ten largest clones hold approximately 51%. The CDR3 has 15 residues. Losses at the gene ends were 6 bases for V and 5 bases for J; bases not matched to a gene: 7. CDR1 and CDR2 from the germline V gene are SGHAT and FQNNGV. Sequenced sample: peripheral blood. The sequence was obtained from a human donor in a cohort sampled during active COVID-19. This chain connects TRBV11-2 to TRBJ2-1; TRBD2 matches at 10 bases. For the CDR3, the DNA is TGTGCCAGCAGTAACCTAGCGGGAGAAAACAATGAGCAGTTCTTC. Translation gives CASSNLAGENNEQFF.